A selection of T cell receptor beta chains follows, all from one sample in a study of blood T cell repertoires in COVID-19. TCRdb's table, derived via immunoSEQ multiplex PCR, lists solely in-frame clones and lacks some. This repertoire shows around 86,000 clones, about 83% found once; its top ten account for roughly 28%. Sequencing used peripheral blood. The receptors stem from a woman at least 80 years old with acute or convalescent COVID-19. Both conserved end residues are part of each CDR3. Each record gives: V gene, J gene, clone size, D gene, CDR3 DNA, CDR3 protein. A D gene is named only where the DNA matches it firmly. Some rows have no size entry. The others give once, few or many, or a class for an expanded clone.

>TRBV6-6|TRBJ1-6|.|.
TGTGCCAGCAGAGCCCAAGGGGGAGCCTATAATTCACCCCTCCACTTT
CASRAQGGAYNSPLHF
>TRBV28|TRBJ2-5|.|TRBD1
TGTGCCAGCAGTTTATGGACAGGGGGCGTGGAGACCCAGTACTTC
CASSLWTGGVETQYF
>TRBV7-6|TRBJ1-1|.|TRBD1
TGTGCCAGCAGCCCTCGGACAGGGCAAATCACTGAAGCTTTCTTT
CASSPRTGQITEAFF
>TRBV2|TRBJ1-1|.|.
TGTGCCAGCAGGCCAGGGTCAGGAACTGAAGCTTTCTTT
CASRPGSGTEAFF
>TRBV7-3|TRBJ2-1|.|TRBD1
TGTGCCAGCAGCTTTCGACAGGGCGGCTACAATGAGCAGTTCTTC
CASSFRQGGYNEQFF
>TRBV18|TRBJ1-5|.|TRBD1
TGTGCCAGCTCACCAGCGAGACAGGGTCAGCCCCAGCATTTT
CASSPARQGQPQHF
>TRBV7-2|TRBJ2-1|.|TRBD1
TGTGCCAGCAGACCGGACAGGGCCGTGGGGAATGAGCAGTTCTTC
CASRPDRAVGNEQFF
>TRBV7-2|TRBJ2-1|.|TRBD1
TGTGCCAGCAACTTACAGGGGTGGAATGAGCAGTTCTTC
CASNLQGWNEQFF
>TRBV6-5|TRBJ1-2|few|.
TGTGCCAGCAGTCTCACCCAGGGTGACTATGGCTACACCTTC
CASSLTQGDYGYTF
>TRBV10-3|TRBJ2-7|once|TRBD1
TGTGCCATCAGTGTGGGACAGGGGGCTCACGAGCAGTACTTC
CAISVGQGAHEQYF
>TRBV6-5|TRBJ1-5|.|TRBD1
TGTGCCAGCAGTACAGGGGGCGGACAGCCCCAGCATTTT
CASSTGGGQPQHF
>TRBV6-6|TRBJ2-2|.|.
TGTGCCAGCAGTTCTAGACGGAACACCGGGGAGCTGTTTTTT
CASSSRRNTGELFF
>TRBV7-8|TRBJ2-7|few|TRBD1
TGTGCCAGCAGCGGATATGACAGGGATGGAAACTACGAGCAGTACTTC
CASSGYDRDGNYEQYF
>TRBV19|TRBJ2-2|.|.
TGTGCCAGTAGTATAGTTGGCGGGACGGGCACCGGGGAGCTGTTTTTT
CASSIVGGTGTGELFF
>TRBV2|TRBJ2-1|.|TRBD2
TGTGCCAGCACTCTTAGCGGGGGGGCCAATGAGCAGTTCTTC
CASTLSGGANEQFF
>TRBV7-2|TRBJ2-4|few|TRBD2
TGTGCCAGCAGCTTGAATAGCGGGAGTGACATTCAGTACTTC
CASSLNSGSDIQYF
>TRBV19|TRBJ2-1|.|TRBD2
TGTGCCAGTAGTATAGTGTGGGGGGGTGAGCAGTTCTTC
CASSIVWGGEQFF
>TRBV5-1|TRBJ2-3|.|.
TGCGCCAGCAGCTGGGGGGCGGGAGAGGTGGCAGATACGCAGTATTTT
CASSWGAGEVADTQYF
>TRBV27|TRBJ1-2|once|.
TGTGCCAGCAGTTCCACGACAGGAGTTGATGGCTACACCTTC
CASSSTTGVDGYTF
>TRBV6-5|TRBJ2-7|.|TRBD2
TGTGCCAGCAGTTACGGGGAGGGGACCTACGAGCAGTACTTC
CASSYGEGTYEQYF
>TRBV7-2|TRBJ1-5|.|.
TGTGCCAGCAGCTTAAGGGGGGGTCAGCCCCAGCATTTT
CASSLRGGQPQHF
>TRBV19|TRBJ2-7|.|.
TGTGCCAGTAGCCCATTAGACGCGGCGGGGGCGGGTGAGCAGTACTTC
CASSPLDAAGAGEQYF
>TRBV7-9|TRBJ2-2|few|TRBD1
TGTGCCAGCAGCCCGTCGGGACAGGGGGCCGCCGGGGAGCTGTTTTTT
CASSPSGQGAAGELFF
>TRBV11-1|TRBJ2-1|few|TRBD1
TGTGCCAGCAGCTTAGCGCTAACAGGGGGCTCCTACAATGAGCAGTTCTTC
CASSLALTGGSYNEQFF
>TRBV29-1|TRBJ1-2|.|TRBD1
TGCAGCGTTGAAGACCCGGGACAGGGGGCGCGTGGCTACACCTTC
CSVEDPGQGARGYTF
>TRBV10-3|TRBJ2-3|.|.
TGTGCCATTTCGGCGGGCACTAGCACAGATACGCAGTATTTT
CAISAGTSTDTQYF
>TRBV20-1|TRBJ2-4|.|.
TGCAGTGCTAGTAGTCAGTTAGCCAAAAACATTCAGTACTTC
CSASSQLAKNIQYF
>TRBV9|TRBJ2-7|few|TRBD2
TGTGCCAGCAGCGTAGGGCTAGCGGGATACGAGCAGTACTTC
CASSVGLAGYEQYF
>TRBV9|TRBJ1-2|.|TRBD1
TGTGCCAGCAGCGTAGCTGAACAGGGGGGCTATGGCTACACCTTC
CASSVAEQGGYGYTF
>TRBV7-2|TRBJ2-1|.|.
TGTGCCAGCAGCGGGGGGAGTCAGGGTCTTTGGTTCTTC
CASSGGSQGLWFF
>TRBV7-3|TRBJ2-2|.|.
TGTGCCAGCAGCAAAGATAGTATCCGCGGGGAGCTGTTTTTT
CASSKDSIRGELFF
>TRBV18|TRBJ2-1|.|TRBD2
TGTGCCAGCTCACGGACTAGCGGGAGTTCGAATGAGCAGTTCTTC
CASSRTSGSSNEQFF
>TRBV3-1/TRBV3-2|TRBJ1-2|.|.
TGTGCCAGCAGCCAAGAGCGGGAGGGGAATGGCTACACCTTC
CASSQEREGNGYTF
>TRBV10-3|TRBJ1-1|.|TRBD1
TGTGCCATCAGTGCCGACAGGGGCGCGGCCACTGAAGCTTTCTTT
CAISADRGAATEAFF
>TRBV19|TRBJ1-2|.|.
TGTGCCAGTAGTATAGATTCGGTCTATGGCTACACCTTC
CASSIDSVYGYTF
>TRBV4-1|TRBJ2-1|.|TRBD1
TGCGCCAGCAGCCAGAAGGAAGGGGGCTGGGATGAGCAGTTCTTC
CASSQKEGGWDEQFF
>TRBV10-3|TRBJ1-2|.|TRBD1
TGTGCCATCAGCCGGACAGGGGGCGGTGGCTACACCTTC
CAISRTGGGGYTF
>TRBV5-5|TRBJ1-2|.|TRBD1
TGTGCCAGCAGCTTGGATGGGCAGGGGGCAGGGGGCTACACCTTC
CASSLDGQGAGGYTF
>TRBV15|TRBJ2-7|.|.
TGTGCCACCAGCAGAGGGAGAGGGGGAGACGAGCAGTACTTC
CATSRGRGGDEQYF
>TRBV5-1|TRBJ2-6|.|TRBD1
TGCGCCAGCAGCCCGGGGACAGGTTACTCTGGGGCCAACGTCCTGACTTTC
CASSPGTGYSGANVLTF
>TRBV12-5|TRBJ2-1|.|.
TGTGCTAGTGGTCCGGAGGGAGCGGCTACCTACAATGAGCAGTTCTTC
CASGPEGAATYNEQFF
>TRBV9|TRBJ1-4|.|.
TGTGCCAGCAGCGCGACGACAGCCCACCCAACTAATGAAAAACTGTTTTTT
CASSATTAHPTNEKLFF
>TRBV5-1|TRBJ2-3|.|.
TGCGCCAGCAGCTTGGAATACCGGGATACGCAGTATTTT
CASSLEYRDTQYF